The clone carrying this TCR beta chain was counted many times. Antigen specificity is unknown. This library used about 360 ng RNA and molecular barcoded adaptors spanning alpha/delta and beta/gamma chains. TCRdb reanalysed the reads using MiXCR and keeps one entry per CDR3 protein. Found here are around 50,000 distinct CDR3 sequences, more than 20% of them singletons; the top ten hold about a sixth. This sample is part of a study of read filtering for tumor transcriptome and immune sequencing. Background on the study: DNase treatment preceded whole-transcriptome library preparation. Study observations and caveats: The CD138-negative fraction was mixed bone marrow immune cells, not pure T cells. IR-seq captured clonotypes deeper and more reliably than RNA-seq.

Sequencing was performed on a population of CD138-negative cells sorted from bone marrow. The TCR comes from a donor aged 40 or over with multiple myeloma.

The chain's CDR3 is CASLDRGPGGPLHF. The CDR3 nucleotides are TGTGCCAGTCTCGACAGGGGCCCGGGAGGGCCCCTCCACTTT. This chain links TRBV19 with TRBJ1-6; TRBD1 agrees at 8 bases. J lost 13 bases, V lost 8 bases, and 13 bases had no gene match. This CDR3 is built from 14 residues. The germline gives CDR1 LNHDA, CDR2 SQIVND (reference sequence).